This T cell receptor (beta chain) derives from a study of OX40 agonist ivuxolimab in advanced cancers. Context from the whole study: The costimulatory receptor OX40 (CD134) was targeted by ivuxolimab, a fully human IgG2 agonistic monoclonal antibody. Intravenous ivuxolimab was administered to patients every 2 weeks at six dose levels: 0.01, 0.1, 0.3, 1.5, 3 and 10 mg/kg. Of the roughly 50 dose-escalation patients, hepatocellular carcinoma was present in 19, melanoma in roughly 15, renal cell carcinoma in 9 and head and neck cancer in 9. In the dose-escalation cohort, around four fifths of patients were male, and the mean age was around 60 years with a range of roughly 20 to 85. Prior anti-PD-1, anti-PD-L1 or anti-CTLA-4 therapy was permitted, and checkpoint inhibitors had been received by around 39% of dose-escalation patients. Partial responses occurred in three dose-escalation patients, of whom one had hepatocellular carcinoma and two had cutaneous melanoma. Peripheral TCRbeta sequencing was intended to test whether TCR sequence diversity was altered and clonal T-cell expansion was caused by ivuxolimab. The monotherapy dose-escalation portion (N of about 49 patients) of the phase I ivuxolimab trial is reported in the paper. Overall results and qualifications from the work: Which antigens the clonally expanded peripheral T cells were specific for was not determined. At doses of 0.1 to 3.0 mg/kg, clonal expansion of both CD4+ and CD8+ T cells in blood was seen between baseline and week 6. In partial responders in the 0.1-3.0 mg/kg groups, normalized peripheral clonal expansion was found to be among the lowest, especially among CD8+ T cells. Low levels of normalized T-cell clonal expansion were also seen in some patients who did not respond. After ivuxolimab, expanded clones were on average more numerous among CD8+ T cells than among CD4+ T cells.

A note on this clone: Its antigen is not yet known. It has no much larger one-base neighbor in the sample; base qualities were not kept.

CDR1 and CDR2 (SGHRS, YFSETQ) derive from the germline V gene. The junction shows trimming of 7 bases on V and 0 bases on J, and the gene matches do not reach 12 bases of it. Its CDR3 holds 18 amino acids, cysteine through phenylalanine. The CDR3 DNA has 54 bases and is translated from base 1. Genomic DNA was isolated from the sorted cells so that the TCRbeta CDR3 region could be sequenced. TCRbeta CDR3 regions were sequenced using the immunoSEQ Assay. TCRdb stores this immuneACCESS table with in-frame sequences only. Part of the clones is absent; in the studies checked, under half of the shortfall reflects unresolved V genes, and no reason is known for the rest. The sample table holds around 95,000 clones, of which about 90% were seen once. Approximately 0.16% of the sample belongs to the ten largest clones. Patients with a history of autoimmune disease or receiving systemic immunosuppression were excluded from the trial. Peripheral blood for TCR sequencing was collected from all dose cohorts at baseline, on cycle 4 day 1, and on cycle 7 day 1. Samples came from an open-label, multicenter, first-in-human phase I dose-escalation trial of ivuxolimab. Adults with locally advanced or metastatic head and neck squamous cell, hepatocellular, melanoma or renal cell carcinoma were enrolled in the trial. Before TCR sequencing, CD4+ T cells and CD8+ T cells were sorted from peripheral blood as separate populations.

The material sequenced was CD4+ or CD8+ T cells sorted from blood, taken in a trial of the OX40 agonist ivuxolimab. The sequence was obtained from an adult with an advanced solid tumor such as melanoma, head and neck, liver or kidney cancer. The chain uses TRBV5-1 and TRBJ2-1, with 11 central nucleotides matching TRBD2. The CDR3 reads as follows: CASCKLAGVGDSYNEQFF. The nucleotide sequence is given as TGCGCCAGCTGCAAACTAGCGGGAGTGGGGGACTCCTACAATGAGCAGTTCTTC.